This T cell receptor beta chain was documented in a study of Graves' ophthalmopathy and Graves' hyperthyroidism. The authors amplified TCR beta CDR3 regions from RNA transcripts. The first round was an RT-PCR with HTBI primers, and the second round was a multiplex PCR. TCRdb independently ran MiXCR on the multiplex PCR reads; one entry per CDR3 protein. The sample contains 500,000 to 800,000 distinct CDR3 sequences, about 40% of which appear only once. In its sample, this clonotype was seen many times. PBMCs were obtained from about 10 ml of fresh peripheral blood. Germline lookup yields CDR1 SEHNR and CDR2 FQNEAQ (reference sequence). This CDR3 region has 16 residues. Trimming left V 3 bases short and J 0 bases short, with 14 bases between.

The receptor was isolated from an adult man with Graves' ophthalmopathy. Sequenced input: peripheral blood. This sequence joins TRBV7-9 and TRBJ1-1; D possibly corresponds to TRBD1 (6 bases). The CDR3 DNA sequence: TGTGCCAGCAGCTTGAGACACGGACAGCTGAACACTGAAGCTTTCTTT. Translated, it gives CASSLRHGQLNTEAFF.